This T cell receptor beta chain was obtained from a study of regulatory T cells in long-lasting Graves disease. Study background: With positive TSH receptor antibodies and over 5 years of antithyroid drugs, Graves' disease was considered persistent.

This clonotype was counted a few times. Losses at the gene ends were 4 bases for V and 4 bases for J; bases not matched to a gene: 12. There are 17 residues in the CDR3. CDR1 is SEHNR and CDR2 is FQNEAQ in the germline V gene (reference sequence). CDR3 regions were amplified by Arm-PCR using iRepertoire HTBI primers to build TCR beta libraries. TCRdb analysed the multiplex PCR reads with MiXCR anew, one entry per CDR3 protein. The sample lists around 450,000 distinct CDR3 sequences, 20% to 25% seen once, with approximately 6.4% in the top ten. As for time point: persistent/refractory GD, antithyroid drugs over 5 years with positive TRAb. From RNA extracted from PBMCs, the TCR library was made.

The sequence derives from a female donor with Graves disease. The sequencing used peripheral blood mononuclear cells (PBMCs), collected when the disease was refractory, from a patient treated with antithyroid drugs. The chain is built from TRBV7-9 and TRBJ1-4, with 7 bases identical to TRBD1. Here the CDR3 DNA reads TGTGCCAGCAGCTCACTACTCTTAACAGGGGATAATGAAAAACTGTTTTTT. It is translated as CASSSLLLTGDNEKLFF.